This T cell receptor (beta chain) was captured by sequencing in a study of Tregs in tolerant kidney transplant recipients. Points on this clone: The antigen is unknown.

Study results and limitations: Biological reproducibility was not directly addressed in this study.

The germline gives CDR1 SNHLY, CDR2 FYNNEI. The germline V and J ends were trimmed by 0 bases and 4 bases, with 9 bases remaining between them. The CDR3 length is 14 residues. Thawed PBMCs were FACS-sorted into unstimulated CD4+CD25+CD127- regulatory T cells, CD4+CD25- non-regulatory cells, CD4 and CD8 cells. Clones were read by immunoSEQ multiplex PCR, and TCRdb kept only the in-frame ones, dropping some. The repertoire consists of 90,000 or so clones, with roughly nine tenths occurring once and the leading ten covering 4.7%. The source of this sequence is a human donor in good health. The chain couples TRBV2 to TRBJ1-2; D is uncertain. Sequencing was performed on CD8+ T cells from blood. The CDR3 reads CASSEAGNLYGYTF. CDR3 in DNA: TGTGCCAGCAGTGAAGCTGGGAATCTCTATGGCTACACCTTC. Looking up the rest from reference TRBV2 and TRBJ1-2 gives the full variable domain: EPEVTQTPSHQVTQMGQEVILRCVPISNHLYFYWYRQILGQKVEFLVSFYNNEISEKSEIFDDQFSVERPDGSNFTLKIRSTKLEDSAMYFCASSEAGNLYGYTFGSGTRLTVV.